Below, 20 T cell receptor beta chains from the same sample are listed, as sequenced in a study of read filtering for tumor transcriptome and immune sequencing. This library used about 400 ng RNA and molecular barcoded adaptors spanning alpha/delta and beta/gamma chains. TCRdb itself ran the reads through MiXCR, one entry per CDR3 protein. This sample carries tens of thousands of distinct CDR3 sequences, less than 20% of them seen once, and the ten largest clones take 15%. What was sequenced was a population of CD138-negative cells sorted from bone marrow. Source of these receptors: a donor at least 40 years old with multiple myeloma.

This clonotype occurred many times. This chain joins TRBV10-3 and TRBJ2-3; D unresolved. CDR1 is ENHRY and CDR2 is SYGVKD in the germline V gene. The CDR3 contains 14 residues. The V gene lost 4 bases and the J gene lost 1 base, with 9 bases spanning the gap. The CDR3 here is CAISVGLGTDTQYF. Written as DNA, the CDR3 is TGTGCCATCAGTGTTGGTCTGGGCACAGATACGCAGTATTTT.

This clonotype was counted ten times or more. This chain uses TRBV20-1 with TRBJ2-1, with TRBD1 matching over 12 bases. The CDR3 loop spans 16 amino acids. Unmatched junction bases numbered 2, after V lost 1 base and J lost 1 base. The V gene's germline CDR1 is DFQATT and CDR2 SNEGSKA (reference sequence). In DNA, the CDR3 is TGCAGTGCTAGAGTGGGACAGGGGGCATCCTACAATGAGCAGTTCTTC. Translated: CSARVGQGASYNEQFF.

Concerning this clonotype itself: An end of the junction differs from the germline gene, which may be a read error. This chain joins TRBV14 and TRBJ2-2; a weak D match, TRBD2 (5 bases). The CDR3 contains 14 residues. Germline V lookup: CDR1 SGHDN, CDR2 FVKESK. Here the CDR3 DNA reads TGTGCCTGCAGCCGGGAACTAGTCCCCGGGGAGCTGTTTTTT. Its protein product is CACSRELVPGELFF. The full variable domain, rest sourced from reference TRBV14 and TRBJ2-2, is EAGVTQFPSHSVIEKGQTVTLRCDPISGHDNLYWYRRVMGKEIKFLLHFVKESKQDESGMPNNRFLAERTGGTYSTLKVQPAELEDSGVYFCACSRELVPGELFFGEGSRLTVL.

This clonotype was recorded at least ten times. The chain joins TRBV29-1 to TRBJ2-1; 11 bases agree with TRBD2. Trimming at V came to 1 base and at J to 0 bases, leaving 8 bases not matched to a gene. This CDR3 is 18 amino acids long. CDR1 is SQVTM and CDR2 is ANQGSEA in the germline V gene. The CDR3 DNA sequence: TGCAGCGTTGAAGTTGGGCTAGCGGGAGGAAACTCCTACAATGAGCAGTTCTTC. This gives the protein CSVEVGLAGGNSYNEQFF.

This clonotype was counted between two and nine times. An end of the junction differs from the germline gene, which may be a read error. The chain recombines TRBV5-1 with TRBJ2-1; 9 nucleotides agree with TRBD2. Germline CDR1 SGHRS, CDR2 YFSETQ. The CDR3 sequence is 15 residues long. Here the CDR3 DNA reads TGCGCCAGCAGCGATAGCGGGAGCTCCTACAATGAGCAGATCTTC. Its translation: CASSDSGSSYNEQIF.

This clonotype appeared a few times. CDR3 region: CASSLSAAGGPSDTQYF. The CDR3 nucleotides read TGTGCCAGCAGCTTAAGTGCGGCGGGAGGGCCCTCAGATACGCAGTATTTT. This chain links TRBV7-2 with TRBJ2-3, with 9 bases aligning to TRBD2. The CDR3 has 17 amino acids. With 2 bases clipped from V and 4 bases from J, the junction kept 10 bases outside the gene matches. Germline V gene lookup returns CDR1 SGHTA and CDR2 FQGNSA.

The sample holds many counts of this clonotype. The V gene is TRBV7-6, the J gene TRBJ2-7; 11 nucleotides align to TRBD1. The CDR3 consists of 14 residues. The V gene's germline CDR1 is SGHVS and CDR2 FNYEAQ. The J segment lost 3 bases and the V segment lost 5 bases, leaving 3 bases of the junction unmatched. The CDR3 region is CASSPGTGGYEQYF. The DNA for the CDR3 is TGTGCCAGCAGCCCCGGGACAGGGGGCTACGAGCAGTACTTC.

As to this clonotype: It is likely a read error, because the conserved phenylalanine at the end of the CDR3 is missing. The rearrangement joins TRBV29-1 to TRBJ2-2; 9 bases align to TRBD2. This CDR3 has 16 amino acids. Germline CDR1 reads SQVTM; CDR2 reads ANQGSEA. For the CDR3, the DNA is TGCAGCGTTGCCCTCCGGGCGGGAGGGAGAACCGGGGATCTGTTTTCT. Translation gives CSVALRAGGRTGDLFS.

The rearrangement uses TRBV5-1 and TRBJ1-1; D possibly corresponds to TRBD1 (5 bases). The ends were cut back, 0 bases at V and 0 bases at J, with 24 bases in the middle. Germline V lookup: CDR1 SGHRS, CDR2 YFSETQ. The CDR3 runs to 20 residues. The chain's CDR3 is CASSLVVRGHARVMNTEAFF. CDR3 in DNA: TGCGCCAGCAGCTTGGTGGTTAGAGGACATGCCCGGGTCATGAACACTGAAGCTTTCTTT.

The table lists this clonotype with a few counts. V is TRBV11-2 and J is TRBJ2-1; TRBD2 agrees at 7 bases. Trimming at V came to 0 bases and at J to 8 bases, leaving 7 bases not matched to a gene. The CDR3 has 15 residues. CDR1 SGHAT and CDR2 FQNNGV come from the germline V gene. The CDR3 spells CASSLEAGVIYEQFF. The CDR3 DNA reads TGTGCCAGCAGCTTAGAGGCGGGAGTTATATATGAGCAGTTCTTC.

This clonotype is medium-sized. This rearrangement joins TRBV20-1 to TRBJ2-5, with 8 bases fitting TRBD1. CDR1 and CDR2 (germline): DFQATT, SNEGSKA (reference sequence). The CDR3 totals 17 residues. The junction had 18 bases not matched to a gene; V was cut back by 4 bases and J by 5 bases. CDR3 sequence (DNA): TGCAGTGCTACTAGGACAGGGCTTTTATCAGATACGGAGACCCAGTACTTC. Its protein is CSATRTGLLSDTETQYF.

This clonotype was recorded many times. V and J are TRBV12-3 or TRBV12-4 and TRBJ2-1, with 7 positions matching TRBD1. This CDR3 has 13 amino acids. The V segment lost 3 bases and the J segment 11 bases; nucleotides outside the gene matches: 7. CDR3 loop: CASSFGTVFKQFF. The CDR3 nucleotides read TGTGCCAGCAGTTTCGGGACAGTTTTTAAGCAGTTCTTC.

This clonotype was seen at least ten times. The gene calls are TRBV12-3 or TRBV12-4 and TRBJ2-6; TRBD1 agrees at 11 bases. V was pared by 3 bases and J by 4 bases, with 5 bases of the junction left unmatched. This CDR3 is 17 amino acids long. CDR3 bases: TGTGCCAGCAGTTTGGGGACAGGGGGTTCCGGGGCCAACGTCCTGACTTTC. Translated: CASSLGTGGSGANVLTF.

This clonotype has ten or more counts. The chain uses TRBV11-1 and TRBJ2-3, with 15 bases that match TRBD2. CDR3 length: 15 amino acids. Trimming at V came to 3 bases and at J to 11 bases, leaving 6 bases not matched to a gene. Germline V lookup: CDR1 SGHAT, CDR2 FQDESV (reference sequence). Here the CDR3 reads CASSFTGLAGGMQYF. The CDR3 DNA sequence: TGTGCCAGCAGCTTTACGGGACTAGCGGGAGGTATGCAGTATTTT.

This clonotype was found many times. This sequence joins TRBV12-3 or TRBV12-4 and TRBJ2-2, with D possibly being TRBD1 or TRBD2 (5 bases each). The CDR3 loop spans 13 amino acids. The V end lost 6 bases, the J end lost 2 bases, and 7 bases lay between the germline ends. CDR3 sequence reads: CASRGTNTGELFF. DNA for the CDR3: TGTGCCAGCAGGGGGACCAACACCGGGGAGCTGTTTTTT.

This clonotype was counted ten times or more. This chain uses TRBV19 with TRBJ1-5; D may be TRBD1 (6 bases). The CDR3 runs 14 residues. Germline-derived CDR1 and CDR2 are LNHDA and SQIVND (reference sequence). V lost 5 bases to trimming and J lost 5 bases, with 13 bases between them. The CDR3 region is CASSPRTVYQPQHF. The CDR3 bases are TGTGCCAGTAGTCCCCGGACAGTTTATCAGCCCCAGCATTTT.

There are many counts of this clonotype. This chain uses TRBV7-9 with TRBJ1-6; the match to TRBD1 covers 9 bases. This CDR3 is built from 13 residues. V trimming: 5 bases; J trimming: 13 bases; junction bases outside the gene matches: 6. CDR1 is SEHNR, CDR2 FQNEAQ, per germline (reference sequence). The CDR3 DNA reads TGTGCCAGCAGCCGGGGACAGGGAGCGCCCCTCCACTTT. Its translation: CASSRGQGAPLHF.

Comments on this clonotype: A read error may explain this, as a much larger clone is one base away. This CDR3 is missing its conserved last phenylalanine or tryptophan, likely due to a read error. The chain carries TRBV24-1 and TRBJ1-2; D gene uncertain. The CDR3 sequence is 13 residues long. The ends were cut back, 9 bases at V and 6 bases at J, with 16 bases in the middle. Germline V gene sequence: CDR1 KGHDR, CDR2 SFDVKD. The CDR3 here is CATSLGVFNGYTS. CDR3 sequence (DNA): TGTGCCACCTCACTAGGCGTCTTTAATGGCTACACCTCC.

This clonotype appeared many times. This chain joins TRBV29-1 and TRBJ2-5; TRBD2 agrees at 10 bases. The CDR3 covers 14 residues. After removal of 4 bases from V and 2 bases from J, the junction contained 4 bases not matched to a gene. Germline V gene sequence: CDR1 SQVTM, CDR2 ANQGSEA. The CDR3 coding sequence is TGCAGCGTTGGCCGGACTAGCGGACAAGAGACCCAGTACTTC. It translates to CSVGRTSGQETQYF. The complete variable domain, with remaining parts taken from reference TRBV29-1 and TRBJ2-5, reads SAVISQKPSRDICQRGTSLTIQCQVDSQVTMMFWYRQQPGQSLTLIATANQGSEATYESGFVIDKFPISRPNLTFSTLTVSNMSPEDSSIYLCSVGRTSGQETQYFGPGTRLLVL.

This clonotype appeared a few times. This sequence joins TRBV18 and TRBJ1-1, with 11 nucleotides matching TRBD1. The CDR3 runs 15 residues. Germline V gene data show CDR1 as KGHSH and CDR2 as LQKENI. The junction had 7 bases not matched to a gene; V was cut back by 4 bases and J by 6 bases. The DNA of the CDR3 is TGTGCCAGCTCACAGGGACAGGGGGTTGTAGCTGAAGCTTTCTTT. Translation gives CASSQGQGVVAEAFF.